The clone carrying this T cell receptor (beta chain) was seen a few times. Its antigen is unknown. The data belong to a study of T cell repertoires in cytomegalovirus infection. About the research overall: Indications of both CMV infection and matching HLA type were provided by public TCR beta signatures.

Each CDR3 protein gets one entry after TCRdb re-called the reads with MiXCR. This sample has 450,000 to 600,000 distinct CDR3 sequences, with 10% to 12% found just once. In germline, CDR1 is MNHEY, CDR2 SMNVEV (reference sequence). V trimming: 4 bases; J trimming: 6 bases; junction bases outside the gene matches: 4. The CDR3 contains 13 residues. Study findings and constraints: The cumulative frequency of public TCR beta families distinguished individuals who carried CMV together with the relevant HLA. In two of eight donors, the top clonotype was HLA-C-restricted CMV-specific.

The receptor comes from a human donor in good health (CMV status not recorded). Some clones in this sample may be carry-over from other donors' samples. Sequencing used PBMCs. The genes are TRBV27 and TRBJ2-7; 9 bases align to TRBD2. DNA for the CDR3: TGTGCCAGCAGTTCCAGCGGGAGGCTCGAGCAGTACTTC. Translation gives CASSSSGRLEQYF.